This T cell receptor beta chain comes out of a study of response to subunit inactivated influenza vaccine. Study conclusions and caveats: Authors suggested each seasonal influenza vaccination recruits few new T cells.

Germline V gives CDR1 SGDLS, CDR2 YYNGEE. This CDR3 contains 16 residues. V gave up 2 bases and J gave up 0 bases, with 11 bases separating them. This clonotype has a count of ten or more. What it recognizes is unknown. TCRdb re-derived calls from the RT-PCR reads in MiXCR, one entry per CDR3 protein. The sample lists 490,000 or so distinct CDR3 sequences; roughly 8.2% were seen once. Sequenced here: PBMCs from blood, sampled about 23 months after vaccination. The receptor comes from a man in his fifties or sixties who received an inactivated influenza vaccine. The rearrangement uses TRBV9 and TRBJ2-2; D gene unclear. This CDR3 reads CASSVYSTANTGELFF. The CDR3 region has the DNA TGTGCCAGCAGCGTGTACAGCACTGCGAACACCGGGGAGCTGTTTTTT. Complete variable domain (other parts from reference TRBV9 and TRBJ2-2): DSGVTQTPKHLITATGQRVTLRCSPRSGDLSVYWYQQSLDQGLQFLIQYYNGEERAKGNILERFSAQQFPDLHSELNLSSLELGDSALYFCASSVYSTANTGELFFGEGSRLTVL.